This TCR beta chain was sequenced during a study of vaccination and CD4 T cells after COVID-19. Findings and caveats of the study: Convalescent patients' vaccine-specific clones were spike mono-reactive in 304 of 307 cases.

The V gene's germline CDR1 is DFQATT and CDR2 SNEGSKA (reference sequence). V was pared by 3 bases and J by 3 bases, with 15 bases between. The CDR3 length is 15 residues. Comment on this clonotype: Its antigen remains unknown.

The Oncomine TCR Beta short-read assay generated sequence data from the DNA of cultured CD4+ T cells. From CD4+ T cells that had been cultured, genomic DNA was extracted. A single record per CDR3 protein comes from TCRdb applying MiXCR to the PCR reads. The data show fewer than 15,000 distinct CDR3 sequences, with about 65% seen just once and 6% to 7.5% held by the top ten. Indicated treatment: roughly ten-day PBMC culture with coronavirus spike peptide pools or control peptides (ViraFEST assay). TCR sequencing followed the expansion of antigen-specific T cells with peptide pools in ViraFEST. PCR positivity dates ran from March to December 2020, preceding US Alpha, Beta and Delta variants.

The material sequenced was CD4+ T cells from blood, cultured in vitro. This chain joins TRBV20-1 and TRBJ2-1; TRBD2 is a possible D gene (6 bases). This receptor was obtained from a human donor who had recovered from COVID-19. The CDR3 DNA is TGCAGTGCTAGCTATACGGGACTCCTCTACAATGAGCAGTTCTTC. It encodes CSASYTGLLYNEQFF.